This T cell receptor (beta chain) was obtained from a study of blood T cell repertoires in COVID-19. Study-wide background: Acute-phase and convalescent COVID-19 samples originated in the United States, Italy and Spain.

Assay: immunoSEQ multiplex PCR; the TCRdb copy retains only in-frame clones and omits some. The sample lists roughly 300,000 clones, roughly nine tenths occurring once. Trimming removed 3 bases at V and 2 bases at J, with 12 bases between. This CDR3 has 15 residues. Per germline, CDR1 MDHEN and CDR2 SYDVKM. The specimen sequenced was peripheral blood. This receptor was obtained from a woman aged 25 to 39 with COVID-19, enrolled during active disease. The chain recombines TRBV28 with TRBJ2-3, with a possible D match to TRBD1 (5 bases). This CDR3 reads CASSFRTPTTDTQYF. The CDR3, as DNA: TGTGCCAGCAGTTTCAGGACACCGACCACAGATACGCAGTATTTT.